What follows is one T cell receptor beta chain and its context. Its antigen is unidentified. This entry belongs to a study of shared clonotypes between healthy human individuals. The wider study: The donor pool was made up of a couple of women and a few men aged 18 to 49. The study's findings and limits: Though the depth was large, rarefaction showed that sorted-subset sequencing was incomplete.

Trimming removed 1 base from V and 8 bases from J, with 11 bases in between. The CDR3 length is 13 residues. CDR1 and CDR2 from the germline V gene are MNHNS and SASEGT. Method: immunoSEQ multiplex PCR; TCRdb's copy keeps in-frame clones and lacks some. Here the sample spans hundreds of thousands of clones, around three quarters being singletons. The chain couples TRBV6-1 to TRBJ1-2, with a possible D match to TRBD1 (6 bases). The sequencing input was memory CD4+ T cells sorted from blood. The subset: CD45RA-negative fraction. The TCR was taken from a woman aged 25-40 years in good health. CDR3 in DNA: TGTGCCAGCAGTGAAGAGGGGGGATCCGGCTACACCTTC. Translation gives CASSEEGGSGYTF.